This T cell receptor (beta chain) comes out of a study of spatial heterogeneity in lung cancer. Background on the study: More beta-chain than alpha-chain sequences were consistently detected.

In regard to this clonotype: Its antigen is undetermined.

This CDR3 region has 14 residues. Germline assignment: CDR1 ENHRY and CDR2 SYGVKD. Trimming removed 6 bases at V and 2 bases at J, with 14 bases between. Whole-study results and caveats: Follow-up blood showed ubiquitous expanded tumor TCRs less than blood at resection did.

As for time point: sample taken at primary tumor resection. Unsorted samples of tumor, nontumor lung or frozen PBMC had their whole RNA sequenced. A total of about 73 untreated early-stage non-small cell lung cancer patients served as donors. TCRdb analysed the 5' RACE reads with MiXCR anew, one entry per CDR3 protein. The sample records fewer than 20,000 distinct CDR3 sequences, around 19% being singletons. The TCR sequence derives from a male donor with early-stage non-small cell lung cancer. The source was PBMCs, collected at surgery. The chain employs TRBV10-3 and TRBJ2-7, with D perhaps matching TRBD2 (6 bases). The CDR3 coding sequence is TGTGCCATCAGACCCGGGACTCTAGCCTACGAGCAGTACTTC. Its protein product is CAIRPGTLAYEQYF.